What follows are 29 T cell receptor beta chains derived from one specimen sequenced in a study of T cells after yellow fever vaccination. TCRdb re-called the 5' RACE reads with MiXCR, one entry per CDR3 protein. Of about 130,000 distinct CDR3 sequences listed, roughly 8.2% are singletons. This specimen was CD8+ T cells sorted from PBMCs, taken on the day of the yellow fever booster vaccination. The receptors originated from a man younger than 35 who received the YFV17D yellow fever vaccine.

The chain recombines TRBV15 with TRBJ2-5, with a weak D call TRBD2 (5 bases). The germline V gene encodes CDR1 LNHNV and CDR2 YYDKDF (reference sequence). The germline V and J ends were trimmed by 9 bases and 10 bases, with 15 bases remaining between them. The CDR3 has 11 residues. The CDR3 reads CATSRGLDQYF. The CDR3 bases are TGTGCCACGTCGCGAGGGTTAGACCAGTACTTC. Complete variable domain (other parts from reference TRBV15 and TRBJ2-5): DAMVIQNPRYQVTQFGKPVTLSCSQTLNHNVMYWYQQKSSQAPKLLFHYYDKDFNNEADTPDNFQSRRPNTSFCFLDIRSPGLGDTAMYLCATSRGLDQYFGPGTRLLVL.

J is TRBJ1-2 and V is TRBV2, with D maybe TRBD1 (5 bases). Trimming removed 8 bases from V and 10 bases from J, with 14 bases in between. Germline-derived CDR1 and CDR2 are SNHLY and FYNNEI. The CDR3 totals 11 residues. The CDR3 bases are TGTGCCAGCTACTCGACAGTCTACTACACCTTC. It is translated as CASYSTVYYTF.

By frequency in the sample, this clonotype is large (0.1 to 1%). The J gene is TRBJ2-3, the V gene TRBV7-6; D unclear. The CDR3 covers 13 residues. The germline gives CDR1 SGHVS, CDR2 FNYEAQ. V dropped 4 bases and J dropped 0 bases, with 5 bases sitting between them. The DNA of the CDR3 is TGTGCCAGCAGCTACACTAGCACAGATACGCAGTATTTT. As protein: CASSYTSTDTQYF.

With regard to this clonotype: A much larger clone lies one base from this, so it may be a read error. The chain combines TRBV7-2 with TRBJ2-3, with 8 bases that match TRBD2. The CDR3 consists of 17 residues. Germline V CDR1 and CDR2: SGHTA, FQGNSA. V dropped 1 base and J dropped 6; count of bases not matched to a gene: 12. CDR3 protein: CASSLVKRGPVLDTQYF. Written as DNA, the CDR3 is TGTGCCAGCAGCTTAGTGAAGCGGGGGCCTGTCTTGGATACGCAGTATTTT.

This sequence joins TRBV6-6 and TRBJ2-3, with 14 bases fitting TRBD2. The CDR3 totals 16 residues. From germline, CDR1 is MNHNY and CDR2 SVGAGI (reference sequence). V shed 5 bases and J 5 bases; nucleotides not matched to a gene: 6. The CDR3 DNA reads TGTGCCAGCAGTACGACTAGCGGGGGGGTCGGAGATACGCAGTATTTT. This gives the protein CASSTTSGGVGDTQYF.

V is TRBV30 and J is TRBJ2-1; 8 nucleotides agree with TRBD1. The CDR3 is 14 residues long. V lost 1 base and J lost 8; bases outside the gene matches: 7. Germline V CDR1 and CDR2: GTSNPN, SVGIG (reference sequence). The CDR3, as DNA: TGTGCCTGGAGTGGAGTGGACAGGGACGATGAGCAGTTCTTC. Protein product: CAWSGVDRDDEQFF.

The chain is built from TRBV20-1 and TRBJ2-5; 8 bases agree with TRBD2. V trimming: 5 bases; J trimming: 5 bases; junction bases outside the gene matches: 10. The CDR3 is 14 residues long. Germline values: CDR1 DFQATT, CDR2 SNEGSKA (reference sequence). The CDR3, as DNA: TGCAGTGCTCCTTCCCGGGGGGGCCGCGAGACCCAGTACTTC. It yields the protein CSAPSRGGRETQYF.

The chain recombines TRBV15 with TRBJ2-1, with D uncertain. V dropped 0 bases and J dropped 7 bases, with 10 bases sitting between them. Germline V gives CDR1 LNHNV, CDR2 YYDKDF (reference sequence). This CDR3 spans 14 amino acids. CDR3 nucleotides: TGTGCCACCAGCAGAGATTACGGTGGGAATGAGCAGTTCTTC. This gives the protein CATSRDYGGNEQFF.

This clonotype was detected many times. The V and J genes are TRBV29-1 and TRBJ1-1; unclear D gene. This CDR3 comprises 13 residues. The germline V and J ends were trimmed by 7 bases and 0 bases, with 12 bases remaining between them. Looked up from germline, CDR1 is SQVTM and CDR2 is ANQGSEA. This CDR3 is CSAEDGMNTEAFF. For the CDR3, the DNA is TGCAGCGCGGAAGACGGGATGAACACTGAAGCTTTCTTT.

This clonotype was found many times. CDR3 sequence (DNA): TGCGCCAGCAGCCAAGTACCACAGGGTCAAGAGACCCAGTACTTC. Protein: CASSQVPQGQETQYF. The chain combines TRBV4-1 with TRBJ2-5; D might be TRBD1 (6 bases). V was cut by 1 base and J by 2 bases, with 11 bases left in between. The V gene's germline CDR1 is MGHRA and CDR2 YSYEKL. The CDR3 is 15 amino acids.

The chain employs TRBV28 and TRBJ2-5; 9 bases map to TRBD2. The germline V gene has CDR1 MDHEN and CDR2 SYDVKM. The CDR3 has 13 amino acids. Trimming cost V 7 bases and J 5 bases; bases outside gene matches: 5. CDR3 amino acids: CASTVAGDETQYF. CDR3 bases: TGTGCCAGCACAGTAGCGGGGGATGAGACCCAGTACTTC.

This clonotype was seen a few times. The V gene is TRBV19, the J gene TRBJ1-5; D not certain. V lost 1 base and J 6 bases, leaving 10 bases between the germline ends. This CDR3 is built from 14 residues. The V gene's germline CDR1 is LNHDA and CDR2 SQIVND (reference sequence). The CDR3 region is CASSIASTVQPQHF. The CDR3 nucleotides read TGTGCCAGTAGTATAGCCTCGACTGTTCAGCCCCAGCATTTT.

This clonotype was counted a few times. V and J are TRBV9 and TRBJ2-6, with 12 bases lining up with TRBD2. The V and J ends lost 4 bases and 0 bases, in that order; junction bases with no gene match: 5. Germline-derived CDR1 and CDR2 are SGDLS and YYNGEE. The CDR3 consists of 18 residues. The CDR3 DNA follows: TGTGCCAGCAGCTCTCCTAGCGGGGGGGTCTCTGGGGCCAACGTCCTGACTTTC. Its translation is CASSSPSGGVSGANVLTF.

There are a few counts of this clonotype. This CDR3 is CASSGQLAGGYNEQFF. The CDR3 DNA reads TGTGCCAGCAGCGGGCAACTAGCGGGGGGTTACAATGAGCAGTTCTTC. V is TRBV7-6 and J is TRBJ2-1; 12 bases align to TRBD2. This CDR3 comprises 16 residues. J gave up 4 bases and V 5 bases, and 6 bases lay outside the gene matches. Germline assignment: CDR1 SGHVS and CDR2 FNYEAQ.

Only a few counts were recorded for this clonotype. The rearrangement joins TRBV11-3 to TRBJ1-5; D is unresolved. Germline loops: CDR1 SGHNT, CDR2 YENEEA. Trimming pared 3 bases from V and 0 bases from J, leaving 12 bases between. CDR3 length: 16 residues. The DNA of the CDR3 is TGTGCCAGCAGCTTTCCGCGGTTTAGTAGCAATCAGCCCCAGCATTTT. It yields the protein CASSFPRFSSNQPQHF.

This clonotype was counted a few times. The chain is built from TRBV4-1 and TRBJ2-1, with D possibly being TRBD1 or TRBD2 (5 bases each). CDR1 is MGHRA and CDR2 is YSYEKL in the germline V gene. Trimming cost V 5 bases and J 10 bases, with 15 bases left between them. The CDR3 is made up of 13 amino acids. CDR3 protein: CASSKGPFGEQFF. CDR3 DNA: TGCGCCAGCAGCAAGGGACCCTTCGGGGAGCAGTTCTTC.

This clonotype was observed a few times. V gene TRBV6-5 combines with J gene TRBJ2-1; 7 bases match TRBD1. Germline lookup yields CDR1 MNHEY and CDR2 SVGAGI. The CDR3 length is 16 residues. J gave up 6 bases and V 6 bases, and 14 bases lay outside the gene matches. The CDR3 is CASRLLLGDRPNEQFF. The DNA for the CDR3 is TGTGCCAGCAGATTACTTTTGGGGGACAGACCCAATGAGCAGTTCTTC.

This chain links TRBV4-2 with TRBJ2-7; perhaps TRBD2 as D (6 bases). The V gene lost 3 bases and the J gene lost 6 bases, with 21 bases spanning the gap. Germline assignment: CDR1 LGHNA and CDR2 YNFKEQ. The CDR3 is made up of 16 amino acids. CDR3 residues: CASSHQPGGVEREQYF. The CDR3 region has the DNA TGTGCCAGCAGCCACCAACCGGGCGGGGTAGAGCGCGAGCAGTACTTC.

The sample holds a few counts of this clonotype. The chain couples TRBV11-2 to TRBJ2-5; unclear D gene. The CDR3 extends over 14 amino acids. The V end lost 0 bases, the J end lost 2 bases, and 7 bases lay between the germline ends. Per germline, CDR1 SGHAT and CDR2 FQNNGV. CDR3 sequence reads: CASSLEARQETQYF. The DNA for the CDR3 is TGTGCCAGCAGCTTAGAGGCGCGTCAAGAGACCCAGTACTTC.

This clonotype turned up a few times. The chain carries TRBV19 and TRBJ2-3; either TRBD1 or TRBD2 may supply D (5 bases each). Trimming pared 7 bases from V and 2 bases from J, leaving 13 bases between. CDR1 is LNHDA and CDR2 is SQIVND in the germline V gene (reference sequence). This CDR3 contains 14 residues. This CDR3 is CASKTEGFTDTQYF. CDR3 DNA sequence: TGTGCCAGTAAAACCGAGGGGTTCACAGATACGCAGTATTTT.

This clonotype has only a few counts. V and J are TRBV4-1 and TRBJ1-1; no definite D call. V lost 4 bases to trimming and J lost 0 bases, with 12 bases between them. There are 15 residues in the CDR3. The germline V gene has CDR1 MGHRA and CDR2 YSYEKL. The DNA for the CDR3 is TGCGCCAGCAGCCTCCAGAGCTTCATGAACACTGAAGCTTTCTTT. It encodes CASSLQSFMNTEAFF.

The J gene is TRBJ2-7, the V gene TRBV5-1, with D perhaps given as TRBD1 or TRBD2 (5 bases each). The V end was cut by 4 bases, the J end by 2 bases, with 16 bases between. The CDR3 is made up of 15 amino acids. The germline V gene encodes CDR1 SGHRS and CDR2 YFSETQ. The CDR3 sequence: CASSGFPGAPYEQYF. The CDR3 nucleotides read TGCGCCAGCAGCGGATTTCCCGGGGCTCCCTACGAGCAGTACTTC.

The sample holds many counts of this clonotype. This rearrangement joins TRBV4-1 to TRBJ1-1; perhaps TRBD1 as D (5 bases). There are 12 residues in the CDR3. Trimming removed 1 base at V and 6 bases at J, with 6 bases between. The germline V gene encodes CDR1 MGHRA and CDR2 YSYEKL. CDR3 amino acids: CASSQGGAEAFF. For the CDR3, the DNA is TGCGCCAGCAGCCAAGGGGGGGCTGAAGCTTTCTTT.

This clonotype was found many times. The chain employs TRBV6-4 and TRBJ2-1, with TRBD2 matching 12 bases. Germline CDR1 and CDR2: MRHNA and SNTAGT. The trim removed 6 bases at V and 8 bases at J, leaving 8 bases unmatched. There are 15 residues in the CDR3. CDR3 in amino acids: CASSRTSGEGHEQFF. In DNA, the CDR3 is TGTGCCAGCAGCCGGACTAGCGGGGAGGGGCATGAGCAGTTCTTC.

This clonotype was counted a few times. V gene TRBV9 combines with J gene TRBJ2-5, with D perhaps TRBD2 (5 bases). Germline V gives CDR1 SGDLS, CDR2 YYNGEE. V was shortened by 0 bases and J by 4 bases, with 13 bases between the two germline ends. The CDR3 has 15 residues. The CDR3 is CASSVGGSSTETQYF. The DNA for the CDR3 is TGTGCCAGCAGCGTAGGAGGGTCTAGCACAGAGACCCAGTACTTC. The full variable domain, rest sourced from reference TRBV9 and TRBJ2-5, is DSGVTQTPKHLITATGQRVTLRCSPRSGDLSVYWYQQSLDQGLQFLIQYYNGEERAKGNILERFSAQQFPDLHSELNLSSLELGDSALYFCASSVGGSSTETQYFGPGTRLLVL.

This clonotype has a handful of counts. V and J are TRBV7-8 and TRBJ2-7; 7 bases fit TRBD1. This CDR3 has 14 amino acids. Per the germline V gene, CDR1 is SGHVS and CDR2 is FQNEAQ. Germline trimming cut 8 bases from V and 2 bases from J; bases unmatched to any gene: 9. CDR3 sequence: CASQGDSATYEQYF. The CDR3 bases are TGTGCCAGCCAGGGGGACAGCGCAACCTACGAGCAGTACTTC.

This clonotype has more than one count but fewer than ten. The genes are TRBV29-1 and TRBJ1-1; D is uncertain. This CDR3 comprises 12 residues. The germline V gene has CDR1 SQVTM and CDR2 ANQGSEA. V lost 3 bases, J lost 2 bases, and 7 bases lay in between. CDR3 DNA sequence: TGCAGCGTTGATACGAGAAACACTGAAGCTTTCTTT. This codes for CSVDTRNTEAFF. Based on the CDR3 plus reference TRBV29-1 and TRBJ1-1, the full variable domain is SAVISQKPSRDICQRGTSLTIQCQVDSQVTMMFWYRQQPGQSLTLIATANQGSEATYESGFVIDKFPISRPNLTFSTLTVSNMSPEDSSIYLCSVDTRNTEAFFGQGTRLTVV.

This clonotype occurred a few times. V gene TRBV11-2 combines with J gene TRBJ2-7; 7 nucleotides align to TRBD2. Trimming took 0 bases from V and 2 from J; bases not matched to a gene: 4. The CDR3 covers 15 residues. Per germline, CDR1 SGHAT and CDR2 FQNNGV. This chain's CDR3 is CASSLDGGYAYEQYF. Written as DNA, the CDR3 is TGTGCCAGCAGCTTAGACGGGGGGTACGCCTACGAGCAGTACTTC. Full variable domain (outside the CDR3, taken from reference TRBV11-2 and TRBJ2-7): EAGVAQSPRYKIIEKRQSVAFWCNPISGHATLYWYQQILGQGPKLLIQFQNNGVVDDSQLPKDRFSAERLKGVDSTLKIQPAKLEDSAVYLCASSLDGGYAYEQYFGPGTRLTVT.

The J gene is TRBJ1-6, the V gene TRBV9; unclear D gene. Trimming left V 0 bases short and J 0 bases short, with 13 bases between. Germline values: CDR1 SGDLS, CDR2 YYNGEE. This CDR3 region has 18 residues. CDR3 loop: CASSVGPIGSSYNSPLHF. Here the CDR3 DNA reads TGTGCCAGCAGCGTAGGACCTATAGGAAGCTCCTATAATTCACCCCTCCACTTT.